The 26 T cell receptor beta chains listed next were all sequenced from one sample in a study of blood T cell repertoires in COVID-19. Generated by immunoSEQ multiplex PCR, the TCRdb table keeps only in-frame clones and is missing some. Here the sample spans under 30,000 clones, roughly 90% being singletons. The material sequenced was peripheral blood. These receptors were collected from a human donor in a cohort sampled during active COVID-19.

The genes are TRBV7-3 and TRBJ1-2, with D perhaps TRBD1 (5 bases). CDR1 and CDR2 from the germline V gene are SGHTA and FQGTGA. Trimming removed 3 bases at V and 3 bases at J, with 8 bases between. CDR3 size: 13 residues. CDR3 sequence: CASSFAGHYGYTF. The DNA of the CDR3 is TGTGCCAGCAGCTTCGCAGGGCACTATGGCTACACCTTC. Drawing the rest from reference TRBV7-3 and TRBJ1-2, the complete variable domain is GAGVSQTPSNKVTEKGKYVELRCDPISGHTALYWYRQSLGQGPEFLIYFQGTGAADDSGLPNDRFFAVRPEGSVSTLKIQRTERGDSAVYLCASSFAGHYGYTFGSGTRLTVV.

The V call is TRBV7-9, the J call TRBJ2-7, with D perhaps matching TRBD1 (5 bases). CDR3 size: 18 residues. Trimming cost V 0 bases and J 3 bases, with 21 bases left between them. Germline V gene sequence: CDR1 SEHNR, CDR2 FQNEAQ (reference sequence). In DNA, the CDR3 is TGTGCCAGCAGCTTAGCGGACAACCCACTCTACCGGGTCTACGAGCAGTACTTC. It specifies CASSLADNPLYRVYEQYF.

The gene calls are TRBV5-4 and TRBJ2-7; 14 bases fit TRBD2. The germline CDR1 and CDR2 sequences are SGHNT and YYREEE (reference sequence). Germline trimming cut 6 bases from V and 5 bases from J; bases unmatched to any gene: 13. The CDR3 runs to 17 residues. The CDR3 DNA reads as TGTGCCAGCACGTTTAAGGGGACTAGCGGGGGTGGAAACGAGCAGTACTTC. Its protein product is CASTFKGTSGGGNEQYF.

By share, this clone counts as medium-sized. This chain's CDR3 is CASSQAPFAGELFF. CDR3 DNA: TGCGCCAGCAGCCAAGCCCCCTTTGCCGGGGAGCTGTTTTTT. V gene TRBV4-1 combines with J gene TRBJ2-2; no reliable D call. V gave up 1 base and J gave up 6 bases, with 9 bases separating them. CDR1 and CDR2 from the germline V gene are MGHRA and YSYEKL. The CDR3 is 14 residues long.

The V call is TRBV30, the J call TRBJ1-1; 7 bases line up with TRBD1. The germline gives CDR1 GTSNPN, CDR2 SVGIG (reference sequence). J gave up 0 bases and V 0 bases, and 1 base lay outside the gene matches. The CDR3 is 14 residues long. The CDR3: CAWSVRGVNTEAFF. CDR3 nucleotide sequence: TGTGCCTGGAGTGTCAGGGGGGTGAACACTGAAGCTTTCTTT.

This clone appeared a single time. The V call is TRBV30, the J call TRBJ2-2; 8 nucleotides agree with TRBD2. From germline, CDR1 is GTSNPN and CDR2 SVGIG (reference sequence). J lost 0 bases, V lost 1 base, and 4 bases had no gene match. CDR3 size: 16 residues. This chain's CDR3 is CAWSDFSGANTGELFF. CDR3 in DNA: TGTGCCTGGAGTGATTTTAGCGGGGCGAACACCGGGGAGCTGTTTTTT.

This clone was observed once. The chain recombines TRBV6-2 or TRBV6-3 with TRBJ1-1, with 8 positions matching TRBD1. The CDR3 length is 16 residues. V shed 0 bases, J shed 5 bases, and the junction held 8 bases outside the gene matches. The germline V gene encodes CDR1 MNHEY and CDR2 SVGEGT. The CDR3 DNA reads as TGTGCCAGCAGTTACTCGTTGCTCAGGGGGCTAACTGAAGCTTTCTTT. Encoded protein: CASSYSLLRGLTEAFF.

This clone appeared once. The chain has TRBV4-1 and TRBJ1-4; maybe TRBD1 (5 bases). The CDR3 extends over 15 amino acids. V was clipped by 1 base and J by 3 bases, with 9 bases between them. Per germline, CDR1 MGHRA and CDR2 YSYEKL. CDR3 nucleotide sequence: TGCGCCAGCAGCCAAGGCGGGGGGTCTAATGAAAAACTGTTTTTT. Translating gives CASSQGGGSNEKLFF.

CDR3 residues: CASSQVTGDKQFF. CDR3 nucleotides: TGCGCCAGCAGCCAAGTCACGGGGGATAAGCAGTTCTTC. This sequence joins TRBV4-3 and TRBJ2-1, with a possible D match to TRBD2 (6 bases). Between the trimmed V and J ends, which lost 1 base and 11 bases, there was a span of 12 bases. Germline lookup yields CDR1 LGHNA and CDR2 YSLEER. This CDR3 has 13 residues.

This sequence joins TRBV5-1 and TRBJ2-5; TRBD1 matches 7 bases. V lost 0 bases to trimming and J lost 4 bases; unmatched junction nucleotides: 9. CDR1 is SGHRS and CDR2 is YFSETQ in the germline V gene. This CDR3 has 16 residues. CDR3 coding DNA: TGCGCCAGCAGCTTGGCGTACGGGACAGTGGCAGAGACCCAGTACTTC. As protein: CASSLAYGTVAETQYF.

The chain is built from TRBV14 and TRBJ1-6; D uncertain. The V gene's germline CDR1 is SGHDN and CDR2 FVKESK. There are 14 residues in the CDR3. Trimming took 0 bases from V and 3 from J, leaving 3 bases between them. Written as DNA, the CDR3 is TGTGCCAGCAGCCAAGAGAGCTATAATTCACCCCTCCACTTT. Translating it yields CASSQESYNSPLHF.

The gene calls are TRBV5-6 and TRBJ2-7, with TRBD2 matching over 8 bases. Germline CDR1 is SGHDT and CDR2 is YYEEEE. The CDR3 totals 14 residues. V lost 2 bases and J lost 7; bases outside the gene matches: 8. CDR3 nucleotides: TGTGCCAGCAGCTTTAGCGGGGCCCCTGTGGAGCAGTACTTC. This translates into CASSFSGAPVEQYF.

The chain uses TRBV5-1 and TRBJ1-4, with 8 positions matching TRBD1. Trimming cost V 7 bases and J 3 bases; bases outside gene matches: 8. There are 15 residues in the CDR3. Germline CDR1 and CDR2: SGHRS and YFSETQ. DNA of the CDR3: TGCGCCAGCTCCGGACAGGGAGTCTCTAATGAAAAACTGTTTTTT. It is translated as CASSGQGVSNEKLFF. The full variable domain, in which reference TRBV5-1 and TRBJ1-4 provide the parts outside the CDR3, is KAGVTQTPRYLIKTRGQQVTLSCSPISGHRSVSWYQQTPGQGLQFLFEYFSETQRNKGNFPGRFSGRQFSNSRSEMNVSTLELGDSALYLCASSGQGVSNEKLFFGSGTQLSVL.

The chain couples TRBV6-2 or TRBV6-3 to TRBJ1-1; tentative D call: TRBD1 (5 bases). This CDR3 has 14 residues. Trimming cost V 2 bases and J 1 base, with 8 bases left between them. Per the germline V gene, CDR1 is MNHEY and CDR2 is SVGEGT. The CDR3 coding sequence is TGTGCCAGCAGTTACCGCGGGGGGAACACTGAAGCTTTCTTT. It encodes CASSYRGGNTEAFF.

CDR3: CASSLGSTYTGELFF. The CDR3 DNA reads as TGTGCCAGCAGCTTGGGGTCAACTTACACCGGGGAGCTGTTTTTT. J is TRBJ2-2 and V is TRBV5-5; D not certain. V lost 0 bases and J lost 3, with 9 bases in between. The CDR3 sequence is 15 residues long. CDR1 is SGHKS and CDR2 is YYEKEE in the germline V gene (reference sequence). The full variable domain, with the rest looked up from reference TRBV5-5 and TRBJ2-2, is DAGVTQSPTHLIKTRGQQVTLRCSPISGHKSVSWYQQVLGQGPQFIFQYYEKEERGRGNFPDRFSARQFPNYSSELNVNALLLGDSALYLCASSLGSTYTGELFFGEGSRLTVL.

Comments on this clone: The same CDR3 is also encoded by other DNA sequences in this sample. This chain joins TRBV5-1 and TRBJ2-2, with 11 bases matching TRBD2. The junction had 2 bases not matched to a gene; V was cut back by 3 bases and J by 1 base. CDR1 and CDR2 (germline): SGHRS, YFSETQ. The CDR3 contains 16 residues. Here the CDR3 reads CASSSLAGGNTGELFF. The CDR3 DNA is TGCGCCAGCAGCTCGCTAGCGGGGGGGAACACCGGGGAGCTGTTTTTT.

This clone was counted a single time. The CDR3 region is CASKADSYEQYF. DNA of the CDR3: TGTGCCAGCAAGGCGGATTCCTACGAGCAGTACTTC. The rearrangement uses TRBV6-5 and TRBJ2-7; D is unresolved. V gave up 7 bases and J gave up 1 base, with 8 bases separating them. The CDR3 sequence is 12 residues long. Per the germline V gene, CDR1 is MNHEY and CDR2 is SVGAGI.

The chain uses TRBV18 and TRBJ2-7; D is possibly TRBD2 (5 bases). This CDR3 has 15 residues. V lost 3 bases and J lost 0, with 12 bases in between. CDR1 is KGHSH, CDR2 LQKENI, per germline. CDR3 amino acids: CASSPNPGLSYEQYF. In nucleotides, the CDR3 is TGTGCCAGCTCACCGAACCCTGGACTCTCCTACGAGCAGTACTTC.

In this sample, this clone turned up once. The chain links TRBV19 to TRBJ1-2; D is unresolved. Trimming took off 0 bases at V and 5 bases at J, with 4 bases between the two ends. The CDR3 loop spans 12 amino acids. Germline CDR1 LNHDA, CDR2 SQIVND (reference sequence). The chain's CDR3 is CASSIDRYGYTF. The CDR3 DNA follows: TGTGCCAGTAGTATAGATCGGTATGGCTACACCTTC.

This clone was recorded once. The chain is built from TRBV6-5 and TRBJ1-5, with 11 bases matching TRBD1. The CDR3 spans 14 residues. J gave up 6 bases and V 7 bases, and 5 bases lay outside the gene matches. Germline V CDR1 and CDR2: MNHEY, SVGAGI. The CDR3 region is CASIRTGGVQPQHF. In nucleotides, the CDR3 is TGTGCCAGCATTCGGACAGGGGGCGTTCAGCCCCAGCATTTT.

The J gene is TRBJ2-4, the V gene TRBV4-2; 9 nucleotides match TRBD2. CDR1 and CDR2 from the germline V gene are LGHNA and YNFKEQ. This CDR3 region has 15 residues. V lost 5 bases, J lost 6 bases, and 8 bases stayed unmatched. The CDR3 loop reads CASSAGGVRGNIQYF. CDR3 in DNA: TGTGCCAGCAGCGCGGGGGGGGTTAGGGGAAACATTCAGTACTTC.

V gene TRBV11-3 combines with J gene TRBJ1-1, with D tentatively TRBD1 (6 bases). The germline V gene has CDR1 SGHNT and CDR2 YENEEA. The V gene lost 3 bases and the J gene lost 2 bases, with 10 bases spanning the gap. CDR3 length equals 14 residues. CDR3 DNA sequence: TGTGCCAGCAGCTTCAGGGGACCCAACACTGAAGCTTTCTTT. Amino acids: CASSFRGPNTEAFF.

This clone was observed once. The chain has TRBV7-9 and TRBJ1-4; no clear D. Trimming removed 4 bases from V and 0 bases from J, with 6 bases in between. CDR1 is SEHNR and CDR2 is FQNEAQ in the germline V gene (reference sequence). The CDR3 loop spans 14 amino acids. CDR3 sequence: CASSWQTTNEKLFF. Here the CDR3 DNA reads TGTGCCAGCAGCTGGCAGACAACTAATGAAAAACTGTTTTTT.

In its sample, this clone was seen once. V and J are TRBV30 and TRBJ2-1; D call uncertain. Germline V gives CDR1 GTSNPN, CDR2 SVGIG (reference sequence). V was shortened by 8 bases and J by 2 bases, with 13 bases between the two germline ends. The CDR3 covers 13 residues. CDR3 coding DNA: TGTGCCGTGGCTTACGACACCTACAATGAGCAGTTCTTC. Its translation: CAVAYDTYNEQFF.

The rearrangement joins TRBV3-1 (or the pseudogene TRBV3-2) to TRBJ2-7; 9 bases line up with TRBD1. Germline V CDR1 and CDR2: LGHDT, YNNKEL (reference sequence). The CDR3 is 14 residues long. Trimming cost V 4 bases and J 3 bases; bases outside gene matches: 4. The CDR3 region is CASSPGTGSYEQYF. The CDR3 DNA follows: TGTGCCAGCAGCCCCGGGACAGGGAGCTACGAGCAGTACTTC.

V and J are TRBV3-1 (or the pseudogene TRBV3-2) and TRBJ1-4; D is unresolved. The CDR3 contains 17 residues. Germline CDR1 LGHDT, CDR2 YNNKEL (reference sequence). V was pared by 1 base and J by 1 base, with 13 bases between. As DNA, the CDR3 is TGTGCCAGCAGCCAAGTAGTATCGCGGGTAACTAATGAAAAACTGTTTTTT. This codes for CASSQVVSRVTNEKLFF.